Listed below are T cell receptor beta chains from one sample, sequenced in a study of HIV-infected patients and healthy controls. Each CDR3 protein gets one entry after TCRdb re-called the 5' RACE reads with MiXCR. Altogether about 63,000 distinct CDR3 sequences are present, approximately 16% being singletons, with the ten largest covering about 6%. The sample taken for sequencing was CD4+ T cells from blood. The receptors were sampled from a human donor in good health. Both conserved end residues are part of each CDR3. The order of the fields is J gene, clone size, D gene, CDR3 length, V gene, CDR3 DNA, CDR3 protein. A D gene is named only where the DNA matches it firmly. Size values are once, few and many counts, or a class for expanded clones, and some rows have none.

j_gene: TRBJ2-2; abundance: .; d_gene: TRBD1; len: 14; v_gene: TRBV30; CDR3nt: TGTGCCTGGAGTGGGACAGGGAGAGGCCGGGAGCTGTTTTTT; CDR3aa: CAWSGTGRGRELFF
j_gene: TRBJ1-1; abundance: few; d_gene: .; len: 13; v_gene: TRBV7-3; CDR3nt: TGTGCCAGCCGACTTAGACGGGACACTGAAGCTTTCTTT; CDR3aa: CASRLRRDTEAFF
j_gene: TRBJ1-5; abundance: many; d_gene: .; len: 16; v_gene: TRBV20-1; CDR3nt: TGCAGTGCTAGAGCCCTACGGGGGGGGATTTCTCAGCCCCAGCATTTT; CDR3aa: CSARALRGGISQPQHF
j_gene: TRBJ2-3; abundance: once; d_gene: .; len: 14; v_gene: TRBV30; CDR3nt: TGTGCCTGGAACGGAGGGTTGAGAACAGATACGCAGTATTTT; CDR3aa: CAWNGGLRTDTQYF
j_gene: TRBJ2-4; abundance: many; d_gene: .; len: 16; v_gene: TRBV20-1; CDR3nt: TGCAGTGCTAGAGATTACCGGGTACTAGCCAAAAACATTCAGTACTTC; CDR3aa: CSARDYRVLAKNIQYF
j_gene: TRBJ2-6; abundance: .; d_gene: .; len: 19; v_gene: TRBV7-2; CDR3nt: TGTGCCAGCAGCTTAGAGGGGGGCAGAGGGTGGGCTGGGGCCAACGTCCTGACTTTC; CDR3aa: CASSLEGGRGWAGANVLTF
j_gene: TRBJ2-1; abundance: .; d_gene: .; len: 14; v_gene: TRBV12-3/TRBV12-4; CDR3nt: TGTGCCAGCACTGGGGGTCGGTCCCGCTCTGAGCAGTTCTTC; CDR3aa: CASTGGRSRSEQFF
j_gene: TRBJ2-1; abundance: .; d_gene: .; len: 14; v_gene: TRBV11-3; CDR3nt: TGTGCCAGCGTAAGCGATAGCTCCTACAATGAGCAGTTCTTC; CDR3aa: CASVSDSSYNEQFF
j_gene: TRBJ2-2; abundance: few; d_gene: .; len: 16; v_gene: TRBV5-4; CDR3nt: TGTGCCAGCAGCTTGGGACCGGGACTGAACACCGGGGAGCTGTTTTTT; CDR3aa: CASSLGPGLNTGELFF
j_gene: TRBJ2-3; abundance: .; d_gene: .; len: 15; v_gene: TRBV5-1; CDR3nt: TGCGCCAGCAGCTTTCAAGGGGGGGCTGGCGATACGCAGTATTTT; CDR3aa: CASSFQGGAGDTQYF
j_gene: TRBJ1-4; abundance: many; d_gene: .; len: 13; v_gene: TRBV20-1; CDR3nt: TGCAGTGCTAGGGGCCAGCCTAATGAAAAACTGTTTTTT; CDR3aa: CSARGQPNEKLFF
j_gene: TRBJ1-6; abundance: .; d_gene: .; len: 16; v_gene: TRBV7-9; CDR3nt: TGTGCCAGCAGCTTATTTGGAGCAGGGGATAATTCACCCCTCCACTTT; CDR3aa: CASSLFGAGDNSPLHF
j_gene: TRBJ2-1; abundance: once; d_gene: .; len: 13; v_gene: TRBV19; CDR3nt: TGTGCCAGTAGTCCAAGACTGGGGGATGAGCAGTTCTTC; CDR3aa: CASSPRLGDEQFF
j_gene: TRBJ2-1; abundance: many; d_gene: TRBD2; len: 14; v_gene: TRBV20-1; CDR3nt: TGCAGTGCAGGTCGAGCGGGAGGCCACAATGAGCAGTTCTTC; CDR3aa: CSAGRAGGHNEQFF
j_gene: TRBJ2-7; abundance: few; d_gene: .; len: 15; v_gene: TRBV6-1; CDR3nt: TGTGCCAGCAGTGAAGCGGGAAGGGGAGGATACGAGCAGTACTTC; CDR3aa: CASSEAGRGGYEQYF
j_gene: TRBJ1-2; abundance: few; d_gene: .; len: 14; v_gene: TRBV6-5; CDR3nt: TGTGCCAGCAGCAACGGACGAAACTGGGACGGTGTCTCATTC; CDR3aa: CASSNGRNWDGVSF
j_gene: TRBJ1-1; abundance: .; d_gene: .; len: 14; v_gene: TRBV7-2; CDR3nt: TGTGCCAGCAGCTTCCAGGTCATGGGCACTGAAGCTTTCTTT; CDR3aa: CASSFQVMGTEAFF
j_gene: TRBJ1-5; abundance: .; d_gene: .; len: 13; v_gene: TRBV19; CDR3nt: TGTGCCAGTAGCTTTTCACCCGCCGAGCCCCAGCATTTT; CDR3aa: CASSFSPAEPQHF
j_gene: TRBJ2-7; abundance: few; d_gene: .; len: 12; v_gene: TRBV28; CDR3nt: TGTGCCAGCAGGCCCTCTGTCAGCGAGCAGTACTTC; CDR3aa: CASRPSVSEQYF
j_gene: TRBJ1-1; abundance: .; d_gene: .; len: 15; v_gene: TRBV5-1; CDR3nt: TGCGCCAGCAGCTTGGCACCAGGGACGGCCGCTGAAGCTTTCTTT; CDR3aa: CASSLAPGTAAEAFF
j_gene: TRBJ1-2; abundance: many; d_gene: .; len: 12; v_gene: TRBV29-1; CDR3nt: TGCAGCGTTGGTCTACTGAGCTATGGCTACACCTTC; CDR3aa: CSVGLLSYGYTF
j_gene: TRBJ1-6; abundance: few; d_gene: .; len: 13; v_gene: TRBV19; CDR3nt: TGTGCCAGTAGTATGTTGAACAATTCACCCCTCCACTTT; CDR3aa: CASSMLNNSPLHF
j_gene: TRBJ1-5; abundance: .; d_gene: .; len: 14; v_gene: TRBV4-3; CDR3nt: TGCGCCAGCAGCTATAGCCGGGCTTCAGGGTCCCAGCATTTT; CDR3aa: CASSYSRASGSQHF
j_gene: TRBJ1-1; abundance: many; d_gene: .; len: 15; v_gene: TRBV18; CDR3nt: TGTGCCAGCTCACCACCAGGAGACAAAAACACTGAAGCTTTCTTT; CDR3aa: CASSPPGDKNTEAFF
j_gene: TRBJ2-1; abundance: .; d_gene: .; len: 15; v_gene: TRBV5-1; CDR3nt: TGCGCCAGCAGCCTGGTCTTGGGCTCCTACAATGAGCAGTTCTTC; CDR3aa: CASSLVLGSYNEQFF
j_gene: TRBJ1-3; abundance: few; d_gene: .; len: 17; v_gene: TRBV5-1; CDR3nt: TGCGCCAGCAGCTTGGAACTCGGGCGAAGCTCTGGAAACACCATATATTTT; CDR3aa: CASSLELGRSSGNTIYF
j_gene: TRBJ1-6; abundance: .; d_gene: TRBD1; len: 14; v_gene: TRBV5-1; CDR3nt: TGCGCCAGCAGCGACGGGACAGGGCCTTCACCCCTCCACTTT; CDR3aa: CASSDGTGPSPLHF
j_gene: TRBJ2-5; abundance: few; d_gene: .; len: 14; v_gene: TRBV24-1; CDR3nt: TGTGCCACCAGTGATGACAGGCGCCAAGAGACCCAGTACTTC; CDR3aa: CATSDDRRQETQYF
j_gene: TRBJ1-5; abundance: few; d_gene: TRBD1; len: 14; v_gene: TRBV20-1; CDR3nt: TGCAGTGCTAGACTACAAAGGGGGCATCAGCCCCAGCATTTT; CDR3aa: CSARLQRGHQPQHF
j_gene: TRBJ2-3; abundance: .; d_gene: .; len: 12; v_gene: TRBV7-9; CDR3nt: TGTGCCAGCAGCCCGAAGATGGATACGCAGTATTTT; CDR3aa: CASSPKMDTQYF
j_gene: TRBJ1-3; abundance: few; d_gene: .; len: 15; v_gene: TRBV7-2; CDR3nt: TGTGCCAGCAGCCTAACATTAGTATCTGGAAACACCATATATTTT; CDR3aa: CASSLTLVSGNTIYF
j_gene: TRBJ2-7; abundance: many; d_gene: TRBD1; len: 15; v_gene: TRBV20-1; CDR3nt: TGCAGTGCTAGAGATTCACAGGGGCAGTCCTACGAGCAGTACTTC; CDR3aa: CSARDSQGQSYEQYF
j_gene: TRBJ2-1; abundance: many; d_gene: .; len: 13; v_gene: TRBV11-3; CDR3nt: TGTGCCAGCAGCTTACAGGGAGGCATTGAGCAGTTCTTC; CDR3aa: CASSLQGGIEQFF
j_gene: TRBJ2-7; abundance: .; d_gene: TRBD2; len: 14; v_gene: TRBV6-2/TRBV6-3; CDR3nt: TGTGCCAGCAGTTACGGGCGGGGACTACGATTGCAGTACTTC; CDR3aa: CASSYGRGLRLQYF
j_gene: TRBJ2-1; abundance: many; d_gene: .; len: 13; v_gene: TRBV5-5; CDR3nt: TGTGCCAGCAGCTCACCCCCGTACAATGAGCAGTTCTTC; CDR3aa: CASSSPPYNEQFF
j_gene: TRBJ1-1; abundance: once; d_gene: TRBD1; len: 16; v_gene: TRBV3-1; CDR3nt: TGTGCCAGCAGCCAAGGGGTTGACAGGGAGTTCGCTGAAGCTTTCTTT; CDR3aa: CASSQGVDREFAEAFF
j_gene: TRBJ1-6; abundance: few; d_gene: .; len: 13; v_gene: TRBV14; CDR3nt: TGTGCCAGCAGCCAAGAAAGGGATTCACCCCTCCACTTT; CDR3aa: CASSQERDSPLHF
j_gene: TRBJ2-4; abundance: few; d_gene: TRBD2; len: 12; v_gene: TRBV2; CDR3nt: TGTGCCAGCCGGGAGGGCAAAAACATTCAGTACTTC; CDR3aa: CASREGKNIQYF
j_gene: TRBJ2-5; abundance: .; d_gene: .; len: 14; v_gene: TRBV6-2/TRBV6-3; CDR3nt: TGTGCCAGCAGTTACTCGAGTAGGTCGGAGACCCAGTACTTC; CDR3aa: CASSYSSRSETQYF
j_gene: TRBJ2-5; abundance: .; d_gene: .; len: 12; v_gene: TRBV30; CDR3nt: TGTGCCTGGAGTAAGGGGCAAGAGACCCAGTACTTC; CDR3aa: CAWSKGQETQYF
j_gene: TRBJ1-5; abundance: many; d_gene: .; len: 15; v_gene: TRBV4-3; CDR3nt: TGCGCCAGCAGCCAGGTATGGGCCGCCCCGGGGCCCCAGCATTTT; CDR3aa: CASSQVWAAPGPQHF
j_gene: TRBJ2-5; abundance: few; d_gene: .; len: 13; v_gene: TRBV7-2; CDR3nt: TGTGCCAGCAGCGCGCAGGGGCAAGAGACCCAGTACTTC; CDR3aa: CASSAQGQETQYF